Presented here are 22 T cell receptor beta chains from one specimen sequenced in a study of tumor-infiltrating lymphocytes in primary liver carcinoma. Reverse transcription of about 500 ng total RNA with a constant-region primer produced TCR beta cDNA. Three-round nested multiplex PCR performed with slightly modified ARM-PCR produced the TCR beta libraries. Researchers ran the first two PCR rounds for roughly 11 cycles each with TRBV1-TRBV30 forward primers and a C-beta reverse primer. In TCRdb, the multiplex PCR reads were re-called with MiXCR into one record per CDR3 protein. This table holds around 70,000 distinct CDR3 sequences, 60% to 80% found once. Extraction of RNA together with DNA used about 18-31 mg of unsorted bulk tissue. The sequenced material came from liver tumor tissue from sampling region 4. Subset here: tumor region T4, right-lateral pole. Receptors originate from a man aged 40-55 years with primary liver carcinoma and hepatitis B virus infection.

Regarding this clonotype: The CDR3 carries no conserved terminal phenylalanine or tryptophan, so it likely arises from a read error. The V call is TRBV28, the J call TRBJ2-7, with 9 nucleotides matching TRBD2. V trimming: 2 bases; J trimming: 5 bases; junction bases outside the gene matches: 19. The CDR3 has 19 amino acids. Germline CDR1 and CDR2: MDHEN and SYDVKM. The CDR3 region is CASSLPPATSGYLRNEQYS. CDR3 nucleotide sequence: TGTGCCAGCAGTTTACCCCCCGCGACTAGCGGATATCTTAGGAACGAGCAGTACTCC.

This clonotype has more than one count but fewer than ten. The rearrangement links TRBV28 to TRBJ2-1; D gene unclear. The CDR3 has 16 residues. From germline, CDR1 is MDHEN and CDR2 SYDVKM. The V and J ends lost 5 bases and 7 bases respectively, with 21 bases between them. Here the CDR3 DNA reads TGTGCCAGCAGTCCCCCCCGGACGGGTCGGTTAAATGAGCAGTTCTTC. Its protein is CASSPPRTGRLNEQFF.

As for this clonotype: The missing conserved phenylalanine or tryptophan at the end of this CDR3 makes a read error likely. The V and J genes are TRBV12-3 or TRBV12-4 and TRBJ2-1; TRBD2 is a possible D gene (6 bases). This CDR3 comprises 13 residues. CDR3 loop: CAGGTGGYNEQFL. The CDR3 DNA reads as TGTGCTGGCGGGACTGGCGGTTACAATGAGCAGTTCCTC.

In its sample, this clonotype ranks as medium-sized. The CDR3 region has the DNA TGTGCCAGCAGTTTCCAGGGGGCGGTACAGTACTTC. It codes for CASSFQGAVQYF. The rearrangement joins TRBV12-3 or TRBV12-4 to TRBJ2-7; TRBD1 agrees at 8 bases. CDR3 length: 12 amino acids. The J segment lost 10 bases and the V segment lost 3 bases, leaving 5 bases of the junction unmatched.

A note on this clonotype: At one boundary the junction diverges from the germline segment, which might be a read error. The J gene is TRBJ2-2, the V gene TRBV11-2; D is ambiguous. The CDR3 is made up of 15 amino acids. In germline, CDR1 is SGHAT, CDR2 FQNNGV. The CDR3 spells CGSSLVRRDTGELFF. CDR3 sequence (DNA): TGTGGCAGCAGCTTAGTCAGACGGGACACCGGGGAGCTGTTTTTT.

Concerning this clonotype itself: One junction end disagrees with the germline gene, perhaps due to a read error. V and J are TRBV18 and TRBJ2-2; tentatively, D is TRBD2 (6 bases). Germline CDR1 is KGHSH and CDR2 is LQKENI. The CDR3 length is 14 residues. CDR3: CASPPPGETGELFF. DNA of the CDR3: TGTGCCAGCCCACCACCGGGGGAAACCGGGGAGCTGTTTTTT.

With respect to this clonotype: This may arise from a read error, as a much more abundant clone is one base away. The gene calls are TRBV5-1 and TRBJ2-4, with D perhaps matching TRBD1 (5 bases). The CDR3 extends over 14 amino acids. The germline V gene encodes CDR1 SGHRS and CDR2 YFSETQ. V gave up 0 bases and J gave up 2 bases, with 6 bases separating them. The CDR3 nucleotides are TGCGCCAGCAGCTTGGAGGGGACCAAAAACATTCAGTACTTC. This sequence encodes CASSLEGTKNIQYF.

This clonotype appeared a single time. This sequence may be a read error, since a much larger clone differs from it by one base. This chain uses TRBV28 with TRBJ2-7; 7 bases are a match to TRBD1. Germline loops: CDR1 MDHEN, CDR2 SYDVKM. CDR3 length equals 14 residues. DNA of the CDR3: TGTGCCAGCAGCCCCCAGACAGGGTGGTACGAGCAGTGCTTC. Protein: CASSPQTGWYEQCF.

The V and J genes are TRBV12-3 or TRBV12-4 and TRBJ2-7; TRBD2 agrees at 12 bases. V lost 7 bases, J lost 5 bases, and 12 bases stayed unmatched. This CDR3 is 16 amino acids long. Written as DNA, the CDR3 is TGTGCCAGCAAAGGACTAGCGGGGAACCCTTGTCACGAGCAGTACTTC. This codes for CASKGLAGNPCHEQYF.

Of note for this clonotype: An end of the junction differs from the germline gene, which may be a read error. This rearrangement joins TRBV11-2 to TRBJ2-1; 8 bases match TRBD1. CDR1 is SGHAT, CDR2 FQNNGV, per germline. The CDR3 has 17 residues. The CDR3 nucleotides read TGTACCAGCAGCTTGGGGACAGGAGGGAGCTCCTACAGTGAGCAGTTCTTC. It translates to CTSSLGTGGSSYSEQFF.

With respect to this clonotype: A junction end diverges from the germline sequence, so it may reflect a read error. The chain is built from TRBV11-2 and TRBJ2-2; TRBD1 might be the D (6 bases). This CDR3 is 19 amino acids long. The V gene's germline CDR1 is SGHAT and CDR2 FQNNGV. The DNA for the CDR3 is TGTGCCAGTAGCTTAGATCGAGGGGGAGTGCGCCCGAACGCCGGGGAGCTGTTCTTT. Amino acids: CASSLDRGGVRPNAGELFF.

This sequence joins TRBV7-6 and TRBJ2-7; D unclear. There are 14 residues in the CDR3. The germline V gene has CDR1 SGHVS and CDR2 FNYEAQ. V was trimmed by 5 bases and J by 5 bases, leaving 16 bases between them. Here the CDR3 reads CASSPSALGDEQYF. DNA for the CDR3: TGTGCCAGCAGCCCTTCGGCCCTCGGCGACGAGCAGTACTTC.

Comment on this clonotype: The junction differs from germline at one of its ends, possibly a read error. The CDR3 loop reads CSVEETTSGKVTETQYF. CDR3 DNA sequence: TGCAGCGTCGAAGAGACGACTAGCGGGAAAGTTACAGAGACCCAGTACTTC. This chain uses TRBV29-1 with TRBJ2-5; TRBD2 matches 11 bases. This CDR3 comprises 17 residues. Germline-derived CDR1 and CDR2 are SQVTM and ANQGSEA. Full variable domain (rest looked up from reference TRBV29-1 and TRBJ2-5): SAVISQKPSRDICQRGTSLTIQCQVDSQVTMMFWYRQQPGQSLTLIATANQGSEATYESGFVIDKFPISRPNLTFSTLTVSNMSPEDSSIYLCSVEETTSGKVTETQYFGPGTRLLVL.

This clonotype has only a few counts. Since a much larger clone is just one base distant, this may be a read error. This chain uses TRBV7-8 with TRBJ1-2, with D unresolved. This CDR3 region has 14 residues. Germline CDR1 is SGHVS and CDR2 is FQNEAQ. The V and J ends lost 0 bases and 8 bases respectively, with 13 bases between them. As DNA, the CDR3 is TGTGCCAGCAGCTTAGCGGTAGCCTCAGGAGGCTACACCTTC. Protein product: CASSLAVASGGYTF.

As concerns this clonotype: A much larger clone is a single base away; this may be a read error. The rearrangement uses TRBV21-1 and TRBJ2-7; no check of the table's D call, TRBD1, against the DNA was made. TRBV21-1 is flagged as a pseudogene. This CDR3 is built from 17 residues. This CDR3 reads CASISNGTRDTYYEQYF. The CDR3 bases are TGTGCCAGCATCTCGAACGGGACAAGGGACACCTACTACGAGCAGTACTTC.

Regarding this clonotype: Mismatch with germline at one junction end may stem from a read error. The chain is built from TRBV7-9 and TRBJ2-5; TRBD1 aligns across 9 bases. The germline V gene encodes CDR1 SEHNR and CDR2 FQNEAQ (reference sequence). This CDR3 is 13 amino acids long. The CDR3 loop reads CARSLTGGETQYF. The DNA of the CDR3 is TGTGCCCGCAGCTTGACAGGGGGGGAGACCCAGTACTTC.

Regarding this clonotype: One end of the junction fails to match germline, which may point to a read error. The chain has TRBV6-1 and TRBJ2-7, with D tentatively TRBD2 (6 bases). In germline, CDR1 is MNHNS, CDR2 SASEGT. CDR3 size: 18 residues. DNA of the CDR3: TGTACCAGCATCTTCCAGACTGGCGGGGCCCTGAGCTCCTACGAGCAGTACTTC. Translation: CTSIFQTGGALSSYEQYF.

Comment on this clonotype: A read error may explain this, as a much larger clone is one base away. J is TRBJ2-5 and V is TRBV28, with TRBD2 as a possible D gene (5 bases). The CDR3 is 12 amino acids. Germline CDR1 and CDR2: MDHEN and SYDVKM. The CDR3 DNA follows: TGTGCCAGCAGTTTTAGAGCGGAGATCCAGTACTTC. It codes for CASSFRAEIQYF.

Regarding this clonotype: Lacking the conserved final phenylalanine or tryptophan, this CDR3 likely reflects a read error. The CDR3, as DNA: TGTGCCGGCAGCTTAATGGGAGACACCCAGTACTAT. Translation gives CAGSLMGDTQYY. V is TRBV11-2 and J is TRBJ2-5; D perhaps matches TRBD2 (5 bases). The CDR3 contains 12 residues. CDR1 is SGHAT, CDR2 FQNNGV, per germline.

Many counts were recorded for this clonotype. This CDR3 reads CASSYLGQNTDTQYF. The CDR3 DNA reads TGTGCCAGCAGTTACCTCGGACAGAACACAGATACGCAGTATTTT. This chain links TRBV6-2 or TRBV6-3 with TRBJ2-3; D might be TRBD1 (6 bases). The CDR3 is 15 amino acids. Germline lookup yields CDR1 MNHEY and CDR2 SVGEGT. The germline V and J ends were trimmed by 2 bases and 2 bases, with 11 bases remaining between them.

Concerning this clonotype itself: Germline and junction disagree at one end, which may indicate a read error. V and J are TRBV28 and TRBJ2-7, with TRBD2 identical over 7 bases. Germline assignment: CDR1 MDHEN and CDR2 SYDVKM. The CDR3 contains 16 residues. The CDR3 bases are TGTGCCAGCAGTTCCCCCGGTGGGAGGGGACGGTACGAGCAATACTTC. It encodes CASSSPGGRGRYEQYF.

Comments on this clonotype: A junction end diverges from the germline sequence, so it may reflect a read error. J is TRBJ2-5 and V is TRBV29-1; D may be TRBD2 (6 bases). Germline V lookup: CDR1 SQVTM, CDR2 ANQGSEA. The CDR3 consists of 13 residues. CDR3 loop: CSFGRGLGETHYF. The DNA of the CDR3 is TGCAGCTTTGGGCGGGGTTTGGGAGAGACCCATTACTTC. The whole variable domain, remainder taken from reference TRBV29-1 and TRBJ2-5, is SAVISQKPSRDICQRGTSLTIQCQVDSQVTMMFWYRQQPGQSLTLIATANQGSEATYESGFVIDKFPISRPNLTFSTLTVSNMSPEDSSIYLCSFGRGLGETHYFGPGTRLLVL.